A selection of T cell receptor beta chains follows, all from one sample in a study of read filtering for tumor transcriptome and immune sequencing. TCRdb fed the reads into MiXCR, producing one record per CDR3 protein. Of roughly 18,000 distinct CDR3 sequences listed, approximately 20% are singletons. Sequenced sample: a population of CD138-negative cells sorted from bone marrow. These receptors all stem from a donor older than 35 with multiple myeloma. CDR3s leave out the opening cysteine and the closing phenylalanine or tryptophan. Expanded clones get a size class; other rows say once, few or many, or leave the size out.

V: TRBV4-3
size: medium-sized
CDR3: ASSQGLAGARTGELF

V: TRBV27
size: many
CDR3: ASSSPGLASYNEQF

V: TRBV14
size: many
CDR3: ASSHGETQY

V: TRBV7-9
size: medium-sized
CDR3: ASSYGEYDEQY

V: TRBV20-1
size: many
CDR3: SARKLPSETQY

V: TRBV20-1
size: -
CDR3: SARGQGMEPQH

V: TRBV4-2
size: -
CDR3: ASSPQKGGSQY

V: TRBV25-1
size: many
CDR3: ASRTGTKAF

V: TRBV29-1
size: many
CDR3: SLREGATDTQY

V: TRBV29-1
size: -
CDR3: SVELARRVNEQF

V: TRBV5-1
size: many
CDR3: ASSTGSGANVLT

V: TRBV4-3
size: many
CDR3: ASSQGSVYEQY

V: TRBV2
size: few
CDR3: ASRGTPSRQY

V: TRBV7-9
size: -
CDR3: ASSLLAGTHYNEQF

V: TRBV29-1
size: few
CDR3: SVEPSGGAYTEAF

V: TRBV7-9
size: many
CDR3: ATALAQAADEQF

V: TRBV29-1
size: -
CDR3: SVAGTYNEQF

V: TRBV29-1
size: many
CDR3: SVEGSSEGYNEQF

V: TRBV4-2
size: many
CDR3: ASSRGLANEQF

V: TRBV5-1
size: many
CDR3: ASSLDRDEQY

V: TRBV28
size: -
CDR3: ASSSPWGSTDTQY

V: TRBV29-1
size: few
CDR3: SVGTGAANTGELF

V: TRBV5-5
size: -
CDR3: ASSYPGQGVNEQF

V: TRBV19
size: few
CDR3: ASTPAGAEAF

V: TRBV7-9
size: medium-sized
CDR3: ASSLGKGNTEAF

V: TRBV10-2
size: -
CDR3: ASRAGTSGGAYNEQF

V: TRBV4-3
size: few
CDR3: ASSQSEGAYTRDNEQF

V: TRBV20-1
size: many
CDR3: SALPGSRGNTEAF

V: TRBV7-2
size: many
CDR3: ASSLGLAGEDEQF

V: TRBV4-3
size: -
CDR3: ASSQEPGLAGPDTQY

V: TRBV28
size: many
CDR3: ASSTTGGSYNEQF

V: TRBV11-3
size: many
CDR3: ASSPGQGAVTEAF

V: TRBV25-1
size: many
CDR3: ASSEPQGGQETQY

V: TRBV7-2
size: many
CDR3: ASSLGVGGTVQETQY

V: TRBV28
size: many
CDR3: ASSLVQGISQPQH

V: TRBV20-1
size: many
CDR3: SASLGVNSNQPQH

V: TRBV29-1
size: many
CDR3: SVDSRTSTEAF

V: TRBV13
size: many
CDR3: ASSSGPSGQF

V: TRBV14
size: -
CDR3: ASSQHRDEQF

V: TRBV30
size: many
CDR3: AWSRENQPQH

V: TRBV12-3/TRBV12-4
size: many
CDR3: ASSSGLGQF

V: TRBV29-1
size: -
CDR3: SVSFSGVNTGELF

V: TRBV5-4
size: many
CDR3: ASSRGQGRYEQY

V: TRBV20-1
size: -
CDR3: SARPPSGRAGETQY

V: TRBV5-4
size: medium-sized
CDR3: ASSLLGGSEAF

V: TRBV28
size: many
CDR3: ASSTGTSLGTQY

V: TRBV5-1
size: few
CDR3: ASSTDLSETQY

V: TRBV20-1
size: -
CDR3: SAPGTEKLF

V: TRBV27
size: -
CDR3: ASSFGQELF

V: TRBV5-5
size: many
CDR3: ASSLLAGTTDTQY

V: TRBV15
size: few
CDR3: ATSRETTNTEAF

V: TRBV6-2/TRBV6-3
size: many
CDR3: ASRQDATYNEQF

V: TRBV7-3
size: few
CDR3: ASAGPNTGELF

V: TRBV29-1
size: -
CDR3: SVVLRGRFYEQY

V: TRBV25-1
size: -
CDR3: ASSVLSSGSHYEQY

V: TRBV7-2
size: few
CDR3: ASTYRGTDTQY

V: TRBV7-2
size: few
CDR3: ASSLETGGNEQF

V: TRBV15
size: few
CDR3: ATSKGRGGRRTNEQF

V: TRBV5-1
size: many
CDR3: ASSETIGRTGELF

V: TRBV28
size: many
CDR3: ASSKTGQSPSYEQY